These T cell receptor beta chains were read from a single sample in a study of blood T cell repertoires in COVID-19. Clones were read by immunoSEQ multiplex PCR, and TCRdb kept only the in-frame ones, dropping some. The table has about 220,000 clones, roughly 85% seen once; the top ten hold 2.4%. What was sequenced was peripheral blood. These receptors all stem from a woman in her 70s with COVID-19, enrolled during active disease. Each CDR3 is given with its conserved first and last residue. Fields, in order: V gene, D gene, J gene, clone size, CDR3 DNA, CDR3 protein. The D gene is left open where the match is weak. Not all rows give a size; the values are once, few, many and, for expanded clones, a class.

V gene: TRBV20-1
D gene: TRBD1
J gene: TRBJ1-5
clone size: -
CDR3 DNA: TGCAGTGCTAGTGAGGAGCCGGGGACAGACAATCAGCCCCAGCATTTT
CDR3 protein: CSASEEPGTDNQPQHF

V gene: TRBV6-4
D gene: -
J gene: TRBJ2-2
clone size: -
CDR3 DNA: TGTGCCAGCAGTGTAGAGGGTCCCGGGGAGCTGTTTTTT
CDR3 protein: CASSVEGPGELFF

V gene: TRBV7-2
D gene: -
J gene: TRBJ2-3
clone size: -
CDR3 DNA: TGTGCCAGCAGCTTACTAGGGGGGGTCGATACGCAGTATTTT
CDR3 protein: CASSLLGGVDTQYF

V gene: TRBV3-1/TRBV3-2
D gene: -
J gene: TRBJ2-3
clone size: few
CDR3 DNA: TGTGCCAGCAGCCAAGACCTAGCTAGCACAGATACGCAGTATTTT
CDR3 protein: CASSQDLASTDTQYF

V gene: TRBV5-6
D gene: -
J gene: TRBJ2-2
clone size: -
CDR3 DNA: TGTGCCAGCAGCTCCCTGTTTCCCACCGGGGAGCTGTTTTTT
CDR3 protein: CASSSLFPTGELFF

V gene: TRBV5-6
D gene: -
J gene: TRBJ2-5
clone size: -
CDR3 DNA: TGTGCCAGCAGCTTAGACTACTACCTGAAAGAGACCCAGTACTTC
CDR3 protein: CASSLDYYLKETQYF

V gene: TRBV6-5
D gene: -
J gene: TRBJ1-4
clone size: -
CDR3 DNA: TGTGCCAGCGGGACTGAGGGAATCACTAATGAAAAACTGTTTTTT
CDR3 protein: CASGTEGITNEKLFF

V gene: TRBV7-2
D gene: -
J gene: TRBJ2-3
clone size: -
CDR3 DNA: TGTGCCAGCAGCTTCATAGGCTTTGAGGCAGATACGCAGTATTTT
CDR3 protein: CASSFIGFEADTQYF

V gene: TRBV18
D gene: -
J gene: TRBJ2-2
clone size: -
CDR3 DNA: TGTGCCAGCTCAGTACAAGGGGACACCGGGGAGCTGTTTTTT
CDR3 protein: CASSVQGDTGELFF

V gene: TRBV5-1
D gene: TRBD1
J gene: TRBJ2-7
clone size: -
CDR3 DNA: TGCGCCAGCAGCTATGGACAGGGGGCCTACGAGCAGTACTTC
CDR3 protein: CASSYGQGAYEQYF

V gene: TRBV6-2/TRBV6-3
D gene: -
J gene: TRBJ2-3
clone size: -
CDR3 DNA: TGTGCCAGCACCCCCGGCGGGCATACGCAGTATTTT
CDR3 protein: CASTPGGHTQYF

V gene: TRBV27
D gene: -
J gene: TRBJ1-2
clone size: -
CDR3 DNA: TGTGCCAGCAGTTTAATCCCAGGGAGGGGTAATGGCTACACCTTC
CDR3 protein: CASSLIPGRGNGYTF

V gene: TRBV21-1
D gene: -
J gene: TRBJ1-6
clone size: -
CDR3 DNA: TGTGCCAGCAGGGGACAGGGGAATTCACCCCTCCACTTT
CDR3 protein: CASRGQGNSPLHF

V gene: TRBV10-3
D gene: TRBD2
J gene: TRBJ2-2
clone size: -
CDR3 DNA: TGTGCCATCAGTGACCTATACCTTAGCGGGGAGCGATACACCGGGGAGCTGTTTTTT
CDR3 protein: CAISDLYLSGERYTGELFF

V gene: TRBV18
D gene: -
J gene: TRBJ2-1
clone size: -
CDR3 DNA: TGTGCCACCTCCGACTCCTCCAATGAGCAGTTCTTC
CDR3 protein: CATSDSSNEQFF

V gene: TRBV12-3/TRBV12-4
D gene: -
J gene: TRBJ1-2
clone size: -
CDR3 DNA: TGTGCCAGCAGTTTACACGCCCGAGCCACCACCTTC
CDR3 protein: CASSLHARATTF

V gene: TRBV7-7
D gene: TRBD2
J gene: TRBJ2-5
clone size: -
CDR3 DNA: TGTGCTAGCAGCTGGGGGACTAGCGGGAGGGCCAAGACCCAGTACTTC
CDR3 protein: CASSWGTSGRAKTQYF

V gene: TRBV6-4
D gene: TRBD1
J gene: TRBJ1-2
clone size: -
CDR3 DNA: TGTGCCAGCAGCCAAATCACAGGGGGACATGGTGGCTACACCTTC
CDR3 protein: CASSQITGGHGGYTF

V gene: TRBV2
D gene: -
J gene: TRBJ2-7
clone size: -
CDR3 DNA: TGTGCCAGCTCTGAACTCAGGGCTTCCTACGAGCAGTACTTC
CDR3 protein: CASSELRASYEQYF

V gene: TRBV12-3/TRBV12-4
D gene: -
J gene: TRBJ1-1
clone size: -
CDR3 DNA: TGTGCCAGCAGTCCAGGGCCGACTGAAGCTTTCTTT
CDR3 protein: CASSPGPTEAFF

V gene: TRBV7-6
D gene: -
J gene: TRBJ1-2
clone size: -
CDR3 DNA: TGTGCCAGCAGCTTAAGCACAGGCTATGGCTACACCTTC
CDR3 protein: CASSLSTGYGYTF

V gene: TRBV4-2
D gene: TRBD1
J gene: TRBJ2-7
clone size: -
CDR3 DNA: TGTGCCAGCAGCCAGTTGACAGGGCAATCTAACGAGCAGTACTTC
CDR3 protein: CASSQLTGQSNEQYF

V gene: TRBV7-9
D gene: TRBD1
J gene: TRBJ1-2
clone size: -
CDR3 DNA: TGTGCCAGCAGCTCCCCTTTCGTATCACAGGGGTCGGCTAACTATGGCTACACCTTC
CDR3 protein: CASSSPFVSQGSANYGYTF

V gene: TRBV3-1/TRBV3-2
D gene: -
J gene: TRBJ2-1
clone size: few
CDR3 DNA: TGTGCCAGCAGCCAGAGTTACAATGAGCAGTTCTTC
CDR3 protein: CASSQSYNEQFF

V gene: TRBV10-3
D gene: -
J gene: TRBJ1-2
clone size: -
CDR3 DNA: TGTGCCATCAGTATAGAGATTAACTATGGCTACACCTTC
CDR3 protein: CAISIEINYGYTF

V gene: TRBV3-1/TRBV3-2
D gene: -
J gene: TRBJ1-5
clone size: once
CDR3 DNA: TGTGCCAGCAGCCAAGGGGCAGGAAGCAATCAGCCCCAGCATTTT
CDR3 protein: CASSQGAGSNQPQHF

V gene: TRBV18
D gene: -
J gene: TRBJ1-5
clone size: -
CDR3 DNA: TGTGCCAGCTCAATCGAGGATAGCAATCAGCCCCAGCATTTT
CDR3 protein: CASSIEDSNQPQHF

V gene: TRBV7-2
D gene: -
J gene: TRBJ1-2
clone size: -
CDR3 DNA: TGTGCCAGCAGCCCAACAGGCCCTAAGGGCTACACCTTC
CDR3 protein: CASSPTGPKGYTF

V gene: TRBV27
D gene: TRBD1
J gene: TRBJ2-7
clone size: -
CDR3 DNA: TGTGCCAGCAGTGTGGACAGGGGGCACAACGAGCAGTACTTC
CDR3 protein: CASSVDRGHNEQYF

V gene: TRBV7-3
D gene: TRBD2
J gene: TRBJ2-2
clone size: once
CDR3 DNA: TGTGCCAGCAGCCCTAGCGGGATCTACACCGGGGAGCTGTTTTTT
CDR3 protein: CASSPSGIYTGELFF

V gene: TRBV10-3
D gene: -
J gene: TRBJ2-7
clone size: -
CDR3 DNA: TGTGCCATCAGTGGCCCTGACACAACCTACGAGCAGTACTTC
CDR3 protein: CAISGPDTTYEQYF

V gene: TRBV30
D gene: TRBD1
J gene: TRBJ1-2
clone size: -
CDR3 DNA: TGTGCCTGGAGTGTTACGGGACAGGGGGCCGGTGGCTACACCTTC
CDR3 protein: CAWSVTGQGAGGYTF

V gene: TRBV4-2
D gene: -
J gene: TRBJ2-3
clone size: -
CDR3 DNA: TGTGCCAGCAGCCAAGATTCGGGGTATGCTACAGATACGCAGTATTTT
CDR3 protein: CASSQDSGYATDTQYF

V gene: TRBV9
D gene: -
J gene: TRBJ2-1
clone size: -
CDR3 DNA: TGTGCCAGCAGCGCTTCTCTAACTAACACCTACAATGAGCAGTTCTTC
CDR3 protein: CASSASLTNTYNEQFF

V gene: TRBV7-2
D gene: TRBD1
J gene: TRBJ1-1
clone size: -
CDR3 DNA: TGTGCCAGCAGCCCCGACAGGGTGAACACTGAAGCTTTCTTT
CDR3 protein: CASSPDRVNTEAFF

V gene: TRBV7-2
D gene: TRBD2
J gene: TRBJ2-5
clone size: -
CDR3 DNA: TGTGCCAGCAGCCCTGGGGGGACTACACAAGAGACCCAGTACTTC
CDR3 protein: CASSPGGTTQETQYF

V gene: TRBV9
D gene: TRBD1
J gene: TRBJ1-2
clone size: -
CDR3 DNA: TGTGCCAGCAGCCCGCGACAGGGCTATGGCTACACCTTC
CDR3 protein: CASSPRQGYGYTF

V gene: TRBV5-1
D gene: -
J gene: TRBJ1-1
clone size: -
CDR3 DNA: TGCGCCAGCAGCTTGGAAGTGAGGGATACTGAAGCTTTCTTT
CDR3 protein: CASSLEVRDTEAFF

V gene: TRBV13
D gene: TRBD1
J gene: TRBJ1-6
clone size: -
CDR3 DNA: TGTGCCAGCAGCTCCTACGACAGGGGGGATTCACCCCTCCACTTT
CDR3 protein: CASSSYDRGDSPLHF

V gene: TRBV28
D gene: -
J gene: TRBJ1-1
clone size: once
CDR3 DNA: TGTGCCAGCAGCTCTCGGCGGGGGGCGATGAACACTGAAGCTTTCTTT
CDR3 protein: CASSSRRGAMNTEAFF